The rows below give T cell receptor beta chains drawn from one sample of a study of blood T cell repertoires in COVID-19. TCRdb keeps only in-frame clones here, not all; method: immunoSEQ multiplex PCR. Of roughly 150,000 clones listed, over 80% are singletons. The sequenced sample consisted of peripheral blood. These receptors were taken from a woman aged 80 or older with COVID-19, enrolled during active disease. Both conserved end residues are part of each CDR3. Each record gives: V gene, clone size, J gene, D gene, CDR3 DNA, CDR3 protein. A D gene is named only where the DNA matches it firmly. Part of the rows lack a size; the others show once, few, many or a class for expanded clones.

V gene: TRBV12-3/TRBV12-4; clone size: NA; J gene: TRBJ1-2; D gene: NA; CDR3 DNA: TGTGCCAGCAGTTCGGTACACTATGGCTACACCTTC; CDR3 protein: CASSSVHYGYTF
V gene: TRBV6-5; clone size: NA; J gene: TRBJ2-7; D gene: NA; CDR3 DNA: TGTGCCAGCAGTTACCGGAGGAGTTCCTACGAGCAGTACTTC; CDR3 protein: CASSYRRSSYEQYF
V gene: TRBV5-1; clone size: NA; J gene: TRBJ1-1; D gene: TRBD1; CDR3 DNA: TGCGCCAGCAGCTTGGCCGGGACAGGGAACACTGAAGCTTTCTTT; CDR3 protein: CASSLAGTGNTEAFF
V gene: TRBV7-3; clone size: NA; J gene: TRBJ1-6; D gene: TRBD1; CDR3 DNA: TGTGCCAGCAGCTCGGACAGGGCATCATCACCCCTCCACTTT; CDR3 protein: CASSSDRASSPLHF
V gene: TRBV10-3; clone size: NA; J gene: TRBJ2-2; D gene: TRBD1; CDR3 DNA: TGTGCCATCAGGACAGGGGGGGTAGCCTCCGGGGAGCTGTTTTTT; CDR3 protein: CAIRTGGVASGELFF
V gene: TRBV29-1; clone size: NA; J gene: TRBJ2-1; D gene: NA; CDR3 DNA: TGCAGCTCAGGGCCATACAATGAGCAGTTCTTC; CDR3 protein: CSSGPYNEQFF
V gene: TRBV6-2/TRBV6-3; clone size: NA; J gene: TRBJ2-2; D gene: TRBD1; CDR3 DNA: TGTGCCAGCAGTTCTATCACGGACAGGAGGGAGCTGTTTTTT; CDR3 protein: CASSSITDRRELFF
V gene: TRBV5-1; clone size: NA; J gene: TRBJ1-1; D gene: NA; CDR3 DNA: TGCGCCAGCAGCCGCGCCGGACAGAACACTGAAGCTTTCTTT; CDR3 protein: CASSRAGQNTEAFF
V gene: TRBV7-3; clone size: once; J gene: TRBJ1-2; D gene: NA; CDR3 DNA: TGTGCCAGCAGCCAGGGGTCGCTGACCCAAAACTATGGCTACACCTTC; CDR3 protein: CASSQGSLTQNYGYTF
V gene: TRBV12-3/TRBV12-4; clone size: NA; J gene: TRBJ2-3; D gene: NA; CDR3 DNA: TGTGCCAGCAGTTTAGCATCGGATACGCAGTATTTT; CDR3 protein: CASSLASDTQYF
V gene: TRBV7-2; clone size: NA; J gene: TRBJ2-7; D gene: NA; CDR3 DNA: TGTGCCAGCACCCCAGGGGTTTCAAACTACGAGCAGTACTTC; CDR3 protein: CASTPGVSNYEQYF
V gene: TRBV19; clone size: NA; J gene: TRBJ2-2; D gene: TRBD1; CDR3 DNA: TGTGCCACTTCCGGGACAGTGAACACCGGGGAGCTGTTTTTT; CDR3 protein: CATSGTVNTGELFF
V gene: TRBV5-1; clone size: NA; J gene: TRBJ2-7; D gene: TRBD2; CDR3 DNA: TGCGCCAGCAGCCGGACTAGCGGTACCTACGAGCAGTACTTC; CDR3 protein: CASSRTSGTYEQYF
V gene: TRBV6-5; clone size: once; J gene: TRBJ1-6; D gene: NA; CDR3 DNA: TGTGCCAGCAGAGCGGAGACAGGTAGTAATTCACCCCTCCACTTT; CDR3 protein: CASRAETGSNSPLHF
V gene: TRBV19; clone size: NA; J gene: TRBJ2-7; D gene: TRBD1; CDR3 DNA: TGTGCCAGCCAGCTCGGGACAGGGTCCTACGAGCAGTACTTC; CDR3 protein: CASQLGTGSYEQYF
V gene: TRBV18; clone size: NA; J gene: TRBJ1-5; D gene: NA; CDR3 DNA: TGTGCCAGCTCACCCTCTACGGGCAATCAGCCCCAGCATTTT; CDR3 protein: CASSPSTGNQPQHF
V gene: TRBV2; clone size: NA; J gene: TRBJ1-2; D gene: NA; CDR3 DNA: TGTGCCAGCAGTGATCGAGGGTTTGGTGGCTACACCTTC; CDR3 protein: CASSDRGFGGYTF
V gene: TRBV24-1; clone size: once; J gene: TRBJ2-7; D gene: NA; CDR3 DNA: TGTGCCACCAGTGATACGTGGAGCTACGAGCAGTACTTC; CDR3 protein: CATSDTWSYEQYF
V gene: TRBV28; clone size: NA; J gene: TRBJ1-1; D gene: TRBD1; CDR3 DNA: TGTGCCAGCAGGTTAACAGGGGGCACTGAAGCTTTCTTT; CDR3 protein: CASRLTGGTEAFF
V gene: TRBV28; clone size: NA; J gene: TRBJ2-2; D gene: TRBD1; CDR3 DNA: TGTGCCAGCAGTCCCCCCGGGACAGGGAATCGGGAGCTGTTTTTT; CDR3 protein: CASSPPGTGNRELFF
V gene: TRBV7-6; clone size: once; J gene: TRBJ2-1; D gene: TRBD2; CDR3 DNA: TGTGCCAGCAGCCCCCGGACTAGCGGGGGCCCCGAGCAGTTCTTC; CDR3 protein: CASSPRTSGGPEQFF
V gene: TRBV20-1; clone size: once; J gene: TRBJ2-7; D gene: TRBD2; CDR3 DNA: TGCAGTGCTGCGACTAGCGGGCTGAACTTC; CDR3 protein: CSAATSGLNF
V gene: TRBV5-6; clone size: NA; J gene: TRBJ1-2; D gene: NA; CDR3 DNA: TGTGCCAGCAGCTTGGCCGACACTCGGATCTTC; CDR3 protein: CASSLADTRIF
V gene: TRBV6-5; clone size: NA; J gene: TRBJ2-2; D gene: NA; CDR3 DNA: TGTGCCAGCAGCAGACTACTCAACACCGGGGAGCTGTTTTTT; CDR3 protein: CASSRLLNTGELFF
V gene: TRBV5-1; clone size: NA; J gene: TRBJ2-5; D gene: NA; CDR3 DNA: TGCGCCAGCAATTCCGACGGGGGACAAGAGACCCAGTACTTC; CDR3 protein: CASNSDGGQETQYF
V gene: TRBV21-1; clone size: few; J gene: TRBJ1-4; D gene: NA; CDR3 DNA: TGTGCCAGCAGCAAATACGGGACAGGCCGAGAAAAACTGTTTTTT; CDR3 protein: CASSKYGTGREKLFF
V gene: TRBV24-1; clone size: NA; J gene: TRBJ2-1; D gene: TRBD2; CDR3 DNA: TGTGCCACCAGTGACCCGGGACTAGCGGGGAATGAGCAGTTCTTC; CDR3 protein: CATSDPGLAGNEQFF
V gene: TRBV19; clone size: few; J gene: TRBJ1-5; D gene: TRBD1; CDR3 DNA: TGTGCCACCGCACAGGGGATCAATCAGCCCCAGCATTTT; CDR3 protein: CATAQGINQPQHF
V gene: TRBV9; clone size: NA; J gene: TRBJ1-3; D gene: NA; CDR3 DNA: TGTGCCAGCAGCCCAGGGAAAACCATATATTTT; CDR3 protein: CASSPGKTIYF
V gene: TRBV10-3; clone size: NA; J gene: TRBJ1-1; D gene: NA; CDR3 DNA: TGTGCCATCAGTGAGGGTAGACTGAGGCTCCGAATGAACACTGAAGCTTTCTTT; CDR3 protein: CAISEGRLRLRMNTEAFF
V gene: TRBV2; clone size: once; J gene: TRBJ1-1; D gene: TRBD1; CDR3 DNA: TGTGCCAGCTATGGACAGGATGGCGCTGAAGCTTTCTTT; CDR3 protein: CASYGQDGAEAFF
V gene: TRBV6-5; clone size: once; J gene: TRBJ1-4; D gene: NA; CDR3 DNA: TGTGCCAGCGGGCGGGAAGGTTATGAAAAACTGTTTTTT; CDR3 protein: CASGREGYEKLFF
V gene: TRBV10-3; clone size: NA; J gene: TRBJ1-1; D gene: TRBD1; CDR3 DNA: TGTGCCATCAGTGAGTCGACAGGGGAAGAGAGAACTGAAGCTTTCTTT; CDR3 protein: CAISESTGEERTEAFF
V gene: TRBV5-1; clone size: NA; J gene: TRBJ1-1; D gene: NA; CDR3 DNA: TGCGCCAGCAAGTTATCAGTGTCCACTGAAGCTTTCTTT; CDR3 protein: CASKLSVSTEAFF
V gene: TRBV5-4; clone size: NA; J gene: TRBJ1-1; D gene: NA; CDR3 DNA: TGTGCCAGCAGCTTGTATGGGAGAGGCACTGAAGCTTTCTTT; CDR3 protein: CASSLYGRGTEAFF
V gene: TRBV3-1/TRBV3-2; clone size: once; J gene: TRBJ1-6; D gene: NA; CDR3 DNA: TGTGCCAGCAGCCAAGCCGGCCTAGGGGAACCCCTCCACTTT; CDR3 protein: CASSQAGLGEPLHF
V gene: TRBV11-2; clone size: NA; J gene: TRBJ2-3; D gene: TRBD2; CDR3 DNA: TGTGCCAGCAGCTTGAGTCGACTAGCGGGGGCGGATACGCAGTATTTT; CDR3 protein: CASSLSRLAGADTQYF
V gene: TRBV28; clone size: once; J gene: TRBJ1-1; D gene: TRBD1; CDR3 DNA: TGTGCCACCACAGGGGGCACTGAAGCTTTCTTT; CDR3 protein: CATTGGTEAFF
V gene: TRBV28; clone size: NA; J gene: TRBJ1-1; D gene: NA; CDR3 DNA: TGTGCCAGCAGTTCTAGTTCCCTCCGGGCTGAAGCTTTCTTT; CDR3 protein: CASSSSSLRAEAFF
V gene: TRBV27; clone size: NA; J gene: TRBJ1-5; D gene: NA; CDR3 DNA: TGTGCCAGCAGTTCGGTGAATCAGCCCCAGCATTTT; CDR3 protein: CASSSVNQPQHF
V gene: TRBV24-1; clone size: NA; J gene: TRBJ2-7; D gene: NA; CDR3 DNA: TGTGCCACCAGTGACCCGGGGGAAGGGCAGTACTTC; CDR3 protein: CATSDPGEGQYF
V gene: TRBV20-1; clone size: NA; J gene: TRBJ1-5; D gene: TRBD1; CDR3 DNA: TGCAGTGCTAGTGATTGGACAGGAATATATAGCAATCAGCCCCAGCATTTT; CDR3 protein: CSASDWTGIYSNQPQHF
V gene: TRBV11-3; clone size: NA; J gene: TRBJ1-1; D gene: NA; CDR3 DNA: TGTGCCAGCAGCTTGCAGGGGACGAACACTGAAGCTTTCTTT; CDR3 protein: CASSLQGTNTEAFF
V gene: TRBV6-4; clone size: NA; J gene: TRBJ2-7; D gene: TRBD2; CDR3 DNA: TGTGCCAGCAGTAGGCTAGCGGGAGAGTCACCGCAGTACTTC; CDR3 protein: CASSRLAGESPQYF
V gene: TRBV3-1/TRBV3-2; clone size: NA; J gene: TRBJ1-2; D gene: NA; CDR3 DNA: TGTGCCAGCAGCCCTCCTACAGGGTACGGAGGCTACACCTTC; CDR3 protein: CASSPPTGYGGYTF
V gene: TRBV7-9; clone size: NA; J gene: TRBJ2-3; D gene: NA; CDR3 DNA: TGTGCCAGCAGCTTAGCGGGGGCCGATACGCAGTATTTT; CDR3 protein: CASSLAGADTQYF
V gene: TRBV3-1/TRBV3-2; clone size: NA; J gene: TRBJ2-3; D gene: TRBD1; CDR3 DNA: TGTGCCAGCACCACAACAGCGACAGGGGAACAGGATACGCAGTATTTT; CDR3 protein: CASTTTATGEQDTQYF
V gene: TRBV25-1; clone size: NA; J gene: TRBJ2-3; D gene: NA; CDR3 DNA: TGTGCCAGCAGTCAAGAAGCTCCTCTGACAGATACGCAGTATTTT; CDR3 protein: CASSQEAPLTDTQYF
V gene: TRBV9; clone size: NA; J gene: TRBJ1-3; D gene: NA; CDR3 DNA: TGTGCCAGCAGCGAGGAGGCACGATCTGGAAACACCATATATTTT; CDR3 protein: CASSEEARSGNTIYF
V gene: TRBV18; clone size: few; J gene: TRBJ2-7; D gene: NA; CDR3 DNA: TGTGCCAGCTCAGCAGACAGAGGTGGGGACGAGCAGTACTTC; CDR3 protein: CASSADRGGDEQYF
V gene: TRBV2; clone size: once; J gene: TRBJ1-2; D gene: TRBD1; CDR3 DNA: TGTGCCAGCACCTCGGGACAGGGAATGGGTGGCTACACCTTC; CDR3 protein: CASTSGQGMGGYTF
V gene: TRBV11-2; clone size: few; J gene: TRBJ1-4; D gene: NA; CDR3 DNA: TGTGCCAGCAGCTTAGAGGCAACCGCTGAAAAACTGTTTTTT; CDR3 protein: CASSLEATAEKLFF
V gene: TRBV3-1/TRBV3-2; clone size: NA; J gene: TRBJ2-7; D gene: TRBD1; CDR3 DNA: TGTGCCAGCAGCGAAACAGGGGTCTTCTACGAGCAGTACTTC; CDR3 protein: CASSETGVFYEQYF